Each of the 18 T cell receptor beta chains below was sequenced from the same sample in a study of T-cell memory formation after mild COVID-19. A single record per CDR3 protein comes from TCRdb applying MiXCR to the 5' RACE reads. The sample lists more than 100,000 distinct CDR3 sequences; approximately 15% were seen once. What was sequenced was PBMCs or a T cell subset sorted from them (not recorded which). These TCRs come from a man between 18 and 35 years old who had mild COVID-19 (a few samples of this study predate the infection). Cell type and time point are not known.

This clonotype showed up just a few times. The chain employs TRBV4-3 and TRBJ1-5, with TRBD1 identical over 7 bases. V gave up 1 base and J gave up 4 bases; unmatched junction bases: 4. The CDR3 extends over 15 amino acids. Per the germline V gene, CDR1 is LGHNA and CDR2 is YSLEER. Here the CDR3 reads CASSQALDRNQPQHF. The CDR3 coding sequence is TGCGCCAGCAGCCAAGCTCTGGACAGGAATCAGCCCCAGCATTTT.

This clonotype has a handful of counts. The V and J genes are TRBV5-1 and TRBJ1-2; 7 bases are a match to TRBD1. Germline CDR1 is SGHRS and CDR2 is YFSETQ. V trimming: 3 bases; J trimming: 5 bases; junction bases outside the gene matches: 13. The CDR3 has 16 residues. CDR3 sequence reads: CASSSLGTDLGYGYTF. The CDR3 DNA reads as TGCGCCAGCAGCTCGCTTGGGACAGACCTTGGGTATGGCTACACCTTC.

There are a few counts of this clonotype. This chain uses TRBV21-1 with TRBJ2-1; TRBD2, the table's D call, was not compared with the DNA. TRBV21-1 is a listed pseudogene. The CDR3 covers 10 residues. CDR3 region: CASSTPEQFF. The CDR3 nucleotides are TGTGCCAGCAGCACTCCCGAGCAGTTCTTC.

This clonotype appeared a few times. This rearrangement joins TRBV5-1 to TRBJ2-2, with no clear D. This CDR3 contains 17 residues. The germline CDR1 and CDR2 sequences are SGHRS and YFSETQ. The V and J ends lost 0 bases and 1 base respectively, with 13 bases between them. In DNA form, the CDR3 reads TGCGCCAGCAGCTTGGTAGGCGGCGGCCGGAACACCGGGGAGCTGTTTTTT. This translates into CASSLVGGGRNTGELFF.

This rearrangement joins TRBV6-2 or TRBV6-3 to TRBJ1-1; tentative D call: TRBD1 (6 bases). Germline CDR1 is MNHEY and CDR2 is SVGEGT. V lost 0 bases, J lost 3 bases, and 14 bases lay in between. This CDR3 has 16 residues. This chain's CDR3 is CASSYSPPGEDTEAFF. The CDR3 DNA reads as TGTGCCAGCAGTTACTCCCCTCCAGGGGAGGACACTGAAGCTTTCTTT.

This clonotype was seen ten or more times. The chain joins TRBV10-1 to TRBJ1-5; D not resolved. This CDR3 comprises 16 residues. Germline V gives CDR1 WNHNN, CDR2 SYGVQD (reference sequence). V was pared by 7 bases and J by 2 bases, with 18 bases between. As DNA, the CDR3 is TGCGCCAGCAATTCGAGGCCCCCCGAAGGCAATCAGCCCCAGCATTTT. Protein product: CASNSRPPEGNQPQHF.

The chain combines TRBV18 with TRBJ2-7, with TRBD1 identical over 7 bases. The V gene's germline CDR1 is KGHSH and CDR2 LQKENI. The V segment lost 4 bases and the J segment 3 bases; nucleotides outside the gene matches: 6. CDR3 length equals 14 residues. In nucleotides, the CDR3 is TGTGCCAGCTCACAGGACAGGACGAACTACGAGCAGTACTTC. Translation: CASSQDRTNYEQYF.

This clonotype was observed a few times. The V call is TRBV7-2, the J call TRBJ2-1, with 12 bases aligning to TRBD1. Germline values: CDR1 SGHTA, CDR2 FQGNSA. CDR3 length equals 14 residues. V lost 5 bases, J lost 6 bases, and 2 bases stayed unmatched. CDR3 in amino acids: CASSRDRGPNEQFF. CDR3 coding DNA: TGTGCCAGCAGCCGGGACAGGGGGCCCAATGAGCAGTTCTTC.

This clonotype was counted at least ten times. The V and J genes are TRBV18 and TRBJ2-5; no firm D call. Trimming removed 3 bases at V and 1 base at J, with 9 bases between. Looked up from germline, CDR1 is KGHSH and CDR2 is LQKENI. There are 14 residues in the CDR3. The CDR3 DNA follows: TGTGCCAGCTCACCCCTCTCCGGCCAAGAGACCCAGTACTTC. This encodes CASSPLSGQETQYF.

This clonotype came up a few times. The gene calls are TRBV7-2 and TRBJ2-5; D not resolved. Between the trimmed V and J ends, which lost 5 bases and 5 bases, there was a span of 12 bases. The germline CDR1 and CDR2 sequences are SGHTA and FQGNSA. This CDR3 is 13 amino acids long. The chain's CDR3 is CASSRSRLETQYF. CDR3 DNA: TGTGCCAGCAGCCGTAGTAGGTTGGAGACCCAGTACTTC.

The chain is built from TRBV18 and TRBJ1-3; D unclear. The CDR3 contains 16 residues. Germline CDR1 is KGHSH and CDR2 is LQKENI. V lost 4 bases, J lost 9 bases, and 22 bases lay in between. The CDR3, as DNA: TGTGCCAGCTCACATATTCTGATAGCCCGAGATCCCACCATATATTTT. It specifies CASSHILIARDPTIYF.

This clonotype has only a few counts. V is TRBV27 and J is TRBJ2-4, with TRBD1 identical over 9 bases. V trimming: 5 bases; J trimming: 7 bases; junction bases outside the gene matches: 3. There are 13 residues in the CDR3. The V gene's germline CDR1 is MNHEY and CDR2 SMNVEV (reference sequence). The CDR3 reads CASSRQGENIQYF. The CDR3 nucleotides read TGTGCCAGCAGTCGACAGGGGGAGAACATTCAGTACTTC.

J is TRBJ2-3 and V is TRBV5-1; no clear D gene. This CDR3 spans 14 amino acids. Germline V lookup: CDR1 SGHRS, CDR2 YFSETQ. Trimming removed 2 bases from V and 4 bases from J, with 11 bases in between. CDR3 region: CASSFETSPDTQYF. The CDR3 nucleotides read TGCGCCAGCAGCTTCGAAACCTCCCCAGATACGCAGTATTTT.

The rearrangement links TRBV7-9 to TRBJ2-7; D unclear. Trimming took 3 bases from V and 4 from J, leaving 13 bases between them. The CDR3 extends over 14 amino acids. From germline, CDR1 is SEHNR and CDR2 FQNEAQ (reference sequence). The CDR3 bases are TGTGCCAGCAGCTTTAATACGGTGCCTTACGAGCAGTACGTC. Translating it yields CASSFNTVPYEQYV.

J is TRBJ2-3 and V is TRBV12-3 or TRBV12-4; D is uncertain. This CDR3 is built from 14 residues. V lost 3 bases to trimming and J lost 7 bases, with 14 bases between them. The CDR3 region is CASSFIPDTYTQYF. CDR3 DNA sequence: TGTGCCAGCAGTTTTATTCCCGATACTTATACGCAGTATTTT.

The chain carries TRBV18 and TRBJ2-7, with 10 bases matching TRBD1. Germline trimming cut 2 bases from V and 5 bases from J; bases unmatched to any gene: 0. This CDR3 has 13 amino acids. CDR1 and CDR2 from the germline V gene are KGHSH and LQKENI. This CDR3 reads CASSPGTGDEQYV. As DNA, the CDR3 is TGTGCCAGCTCACCAGGGACAGGGGACGAGCAGTACGTC.

This rearrangement joins TRBV3-1 to TRBJ2-3; perhaps TRBD2 as D (6 bases). Germline CDR1 reads LGHDT; CDR2 reads YNNKEL (reference sequence). V lost 3 bases and J 4 bases, leaving 8 bases between the germline ends. The CDR3 is 13 residues long. CDR3 region: CASSQRGSDTQYF. The DNA of the CDR3 is TGTGCCAGCAGCCAGCGGGGTTCAGATACGCAGTATTTT.

This clonotype was counted between two and nine times. V and J are TRBV6-6 and TRBJ2-2; weak D call: TRBD2 (6 bases). The CDR3 spans 13 residues. V lost 6 bases, J lost 6 bases, and 11 bases lay in between. From germline, CDR1 is MNHNY and CDR2 SVGAGI (reference sequence). The DNA of the CDR3 is TGTGCCAGCAGCCGGGACTTGGCCGGGGAGCTGTTTTTT. The encoded protein is CASSRDLAGELFF.